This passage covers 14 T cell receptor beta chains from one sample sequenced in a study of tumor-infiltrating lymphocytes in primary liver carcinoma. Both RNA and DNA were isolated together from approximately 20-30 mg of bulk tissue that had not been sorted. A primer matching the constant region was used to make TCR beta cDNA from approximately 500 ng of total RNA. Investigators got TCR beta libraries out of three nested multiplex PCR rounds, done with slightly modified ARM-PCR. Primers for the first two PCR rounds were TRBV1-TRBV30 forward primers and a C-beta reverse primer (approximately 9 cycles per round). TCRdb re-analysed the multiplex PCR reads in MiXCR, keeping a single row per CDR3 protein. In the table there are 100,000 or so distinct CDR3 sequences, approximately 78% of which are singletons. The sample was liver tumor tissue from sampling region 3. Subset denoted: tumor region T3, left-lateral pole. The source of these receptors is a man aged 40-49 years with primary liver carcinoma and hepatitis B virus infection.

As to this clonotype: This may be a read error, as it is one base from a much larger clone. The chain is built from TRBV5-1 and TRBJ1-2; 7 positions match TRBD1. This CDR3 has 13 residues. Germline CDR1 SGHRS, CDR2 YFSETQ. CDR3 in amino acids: CTSTTRDSYGYTF. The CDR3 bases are TGCACCAGCACCACCCGGGACAGCTATGGCTACACCTTC.

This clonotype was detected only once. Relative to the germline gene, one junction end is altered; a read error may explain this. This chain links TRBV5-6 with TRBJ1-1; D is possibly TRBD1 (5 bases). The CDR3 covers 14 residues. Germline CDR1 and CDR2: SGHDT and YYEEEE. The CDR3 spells CASSLGEVGARAFF. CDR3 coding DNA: TGTGCCAGCAGTTTGGGGGAGGTTGGTGCACGAGCTTTCTTT. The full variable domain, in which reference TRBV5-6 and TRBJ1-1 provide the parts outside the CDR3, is DAGVTQSPTHLIKTRGQQVTLRCSPKSGHDTVSWYQQALGQGPQFIFQYYEEEERQRGNFPDRFSGHQFPNYSSELNVNALLLGDSALYLCASSLGEVGARAFFGQGTRLTVV.

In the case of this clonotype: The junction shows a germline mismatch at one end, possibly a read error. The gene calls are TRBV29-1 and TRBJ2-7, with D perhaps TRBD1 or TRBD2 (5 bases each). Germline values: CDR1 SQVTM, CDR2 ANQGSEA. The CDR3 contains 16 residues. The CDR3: CSSMSSGTCTPYEQHF. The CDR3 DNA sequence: TGCAGTTCCATGTCATCTGGGACCTGCACTCCTTACGAGCAGCACTTC.

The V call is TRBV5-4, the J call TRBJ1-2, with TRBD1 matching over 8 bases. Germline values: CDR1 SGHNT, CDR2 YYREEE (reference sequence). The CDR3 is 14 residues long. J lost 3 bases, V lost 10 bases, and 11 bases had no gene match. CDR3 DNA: TGTGCCGCCAGTTGCAGACAGGGGTACTATGGCTACACCTTC. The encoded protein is CAASCRQGYYGYTF.

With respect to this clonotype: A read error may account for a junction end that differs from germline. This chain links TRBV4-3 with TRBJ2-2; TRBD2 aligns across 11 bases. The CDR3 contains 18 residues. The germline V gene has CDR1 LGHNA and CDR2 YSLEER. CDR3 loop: CAGSRGLAGSANTGELFF. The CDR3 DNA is TGCGCCGGCAGCCGAGGACTAGCGGGTTCCGCGAACACCGGGGAGTTGTTTTTT.

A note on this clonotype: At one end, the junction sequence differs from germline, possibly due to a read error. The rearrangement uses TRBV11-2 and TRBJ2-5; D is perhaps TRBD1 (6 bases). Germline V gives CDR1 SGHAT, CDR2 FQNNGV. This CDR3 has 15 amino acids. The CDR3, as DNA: TGTGCCAGGAGTCCCCGGTCAGCCCCAGGGGTGACCCAGTATTTC. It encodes CARSPRSAPGVTQYF.

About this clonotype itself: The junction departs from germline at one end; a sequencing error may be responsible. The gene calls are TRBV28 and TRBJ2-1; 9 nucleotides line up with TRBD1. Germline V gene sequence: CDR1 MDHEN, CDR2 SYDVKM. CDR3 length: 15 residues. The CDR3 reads CASSSSGQGSNGQFF. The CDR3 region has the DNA TGTGCCAGCAGTTCATCGGGACAGGGCAGCAATGGGCAGTTCTTC. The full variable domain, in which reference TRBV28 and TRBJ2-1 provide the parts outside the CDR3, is DVKVTQSSRYLVKRTGEKVFLECVQDMDHENMFWYRQDPGLGLRLIYFSYDVKMKEKGDIPEGYSVSREKKERFSLILESASTNQTSMYLCASSSSGQGSNGQFFGPGTRLTVL.

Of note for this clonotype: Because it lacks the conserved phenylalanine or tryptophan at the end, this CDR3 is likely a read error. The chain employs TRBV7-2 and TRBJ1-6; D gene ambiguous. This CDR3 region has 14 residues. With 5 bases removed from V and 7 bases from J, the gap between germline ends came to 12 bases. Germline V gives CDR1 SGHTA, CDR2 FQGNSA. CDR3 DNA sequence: TGTGCCAGCAGCATAGGACGGGCGAATTCACCCCTCCACCTT. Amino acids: CASSIGRANSPLHL.

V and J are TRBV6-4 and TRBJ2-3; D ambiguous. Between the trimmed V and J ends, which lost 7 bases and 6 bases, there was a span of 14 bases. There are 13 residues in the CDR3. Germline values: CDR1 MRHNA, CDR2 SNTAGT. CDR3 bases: TGTGCCAGCACTTCTGCGTCCGGGGATACGCAGTATTTT. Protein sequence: CASTSASGDTQYF.

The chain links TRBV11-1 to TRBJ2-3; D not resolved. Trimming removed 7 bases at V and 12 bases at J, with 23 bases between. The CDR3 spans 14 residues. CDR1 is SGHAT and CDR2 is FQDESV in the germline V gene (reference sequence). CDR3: CASTPGPNTETQYF. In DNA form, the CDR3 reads TGTGCCAGCACTCCCGGGCCAAACACAGAAACCCAGTATTTT. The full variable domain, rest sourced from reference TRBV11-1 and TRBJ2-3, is EAEVAQSPRYKITEKSQAVAFWCDPISGHATLYWYRQILGQGPELLVQFQDESVVDDSQLPKDRFSAERLKGVDSTLKIQPAELGDSAMYLCASTPGPNTETQYFGPGTRLTVL.

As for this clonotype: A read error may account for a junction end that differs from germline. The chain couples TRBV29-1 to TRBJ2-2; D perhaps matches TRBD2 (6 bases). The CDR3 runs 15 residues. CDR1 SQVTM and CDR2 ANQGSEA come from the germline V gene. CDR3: CSVGTNAVNTGELLF. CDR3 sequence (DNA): TGCAGCGTTGGGACTAACGCGGTGAACACCGGGGAGCTGTTGTTT.

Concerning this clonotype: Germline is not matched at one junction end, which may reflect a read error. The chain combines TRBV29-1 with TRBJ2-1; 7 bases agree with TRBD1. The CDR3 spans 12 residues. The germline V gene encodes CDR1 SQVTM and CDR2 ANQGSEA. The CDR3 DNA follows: TGCAGCGTATCGACAGGGTCCAATGGGCAGTTCTTC. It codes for CSVSTGSNGQFF.

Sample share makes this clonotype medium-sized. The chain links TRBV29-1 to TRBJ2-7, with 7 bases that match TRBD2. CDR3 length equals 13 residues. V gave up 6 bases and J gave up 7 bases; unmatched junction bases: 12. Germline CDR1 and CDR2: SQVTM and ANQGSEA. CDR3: CSVTGTGRGEQYF. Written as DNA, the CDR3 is TGCAGCGTAACCGGGACGGGGAGGGGAGAGCAGTACTTC.

In DNA, the CDR3 is TGTGCCAATAGCTCGTTAGCGGGAGCGAGCCTCGAGCAGTACTTC. It encodes CANSSLAGASLEQYF. The chain uses TRBV11-2 and TRBJ2-7; 9 bases match TRBD2. This CDR3 has 15 amino acids. The V gene's germline CDR1 is SGHAT and CDR2 FQNNGV. The V gene end was trimmed by 10 bases and the J gene end by 6 bases; junction bases not matched to a gene: 16.